The source of this T cell receptor beta chain is a study of post-analysis software for immune sequencing data. Carried by the TCR beta cDNA libraries were unique molecular identifiers. Each CDR3 protein gets one entry after TCRdb re-called the PCR reads with MiXCR. The sample shows some 700,000 distinct CDR3 sequences, 55% to 60% of them seen only once. Sequenced material: blood. The receptor was derived from a girl aged 2-15 years with multiple sclerosis.

CDR3 sequence reads: CASSSLPGTVTDTQYF. The DNA for the CDR3 is TGTGCCAGCAGCTCCCTACCCGGGACAGTCACAGATACGCAGTATTTT. The rearrangement links TRBV11-2 to TRBJ2-3, with 7 nucleotides matching TRBD1. V dropped 4 bases and J dropped 2; count of bases not matched to a gene: 9. This CDR3 is 16 amino acids long. The germline V gene encodes CDR1 SGHAT and CDR2 FQNNGV.